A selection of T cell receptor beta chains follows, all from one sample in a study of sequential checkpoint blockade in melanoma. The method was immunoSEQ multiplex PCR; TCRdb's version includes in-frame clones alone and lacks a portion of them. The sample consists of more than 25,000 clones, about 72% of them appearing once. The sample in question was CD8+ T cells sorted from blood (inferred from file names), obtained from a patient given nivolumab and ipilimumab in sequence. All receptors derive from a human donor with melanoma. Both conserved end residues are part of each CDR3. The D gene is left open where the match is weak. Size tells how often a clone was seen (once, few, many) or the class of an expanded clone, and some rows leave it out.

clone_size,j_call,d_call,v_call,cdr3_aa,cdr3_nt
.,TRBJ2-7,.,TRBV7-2,CASSLEVEGYEQYF,TGTGCCAGCAGCTTAGAGGTCGAGGGTTACGAGCAGTACTTC
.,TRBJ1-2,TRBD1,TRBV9,CASSDWTGNNGYTF,TGTGCCAGCAGCGACTGGACAGGGAATAATGGCTACACCTTC
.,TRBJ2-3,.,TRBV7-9,CASSSIDTQYF,TGTGCCAGCAGCTCAATAGATACGCAGTATTTT
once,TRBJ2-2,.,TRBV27,CASSSRALSLKTNTGELFF,TGTGCCAGCAGTTCCAGGGCCCTTAGTCTAAAAACGAACACCGGGGAGCTGTTTTTT
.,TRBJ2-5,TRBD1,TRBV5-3,CARRLAGGTGGSETQYF,TGTGCCAGAAGACTCGCGGGGGGGACAGGGGGCTCGGAGACCCAGTACTTC
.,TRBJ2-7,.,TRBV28,CASRPRQSYEQYF,TGTGCCAGCAGGCCCCGACAGTCCTACGAGCAGTACTTC
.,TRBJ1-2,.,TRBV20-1,CSVTAAPWDTF,TGCAGTGTTACGGCAGCGCCTTGGGACACCTTC
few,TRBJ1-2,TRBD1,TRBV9,CASSVGLDRSPYGYTF,TGTGCCAGCAGCGTAGGGCTGGACAGGTCCCCATATGGCTACACCTTC
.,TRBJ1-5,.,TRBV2,CASSAQQPSNQPQHF,TGTGCCAGCAGTGCACAGCAACCTAGCAATCAGCCCCAGCATTTT
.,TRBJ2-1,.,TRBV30,CAFAASGNEQFF,TGTGCCTTCGCGGCGTCTGGCAATGAGCAGTTCTTC
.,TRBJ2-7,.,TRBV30,CAWTGAYEQYF,TGTGCCTGGACAGGGGCCTACGAGCAGTACTTC
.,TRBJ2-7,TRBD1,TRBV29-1,CSVPGQGAGEQYF,TGCAGCGTTCCCGGACAGGGGGCCGGGGAGCAGTACTTC
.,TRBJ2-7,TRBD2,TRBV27,CASIGGGAGEQYF,TGTGCCAGCATCGGCGGGGGGGCCGGAGAGCAGTACTTC
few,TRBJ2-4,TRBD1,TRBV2,CASSEGGGTGNIQYF,TGTGCCAGCAGTGAAGGGGGGGGGACAGGGAACATTCAGTACTTC
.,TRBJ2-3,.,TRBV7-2,CASSSGYSTDTQYF,TGTGCCAGCAGCTCAGGATATAGCACAGATACGCAGTATTTT
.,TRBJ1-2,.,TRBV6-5,CASSPPGVGYTF,TGTGCCAGCAGCCCCCCAGGGGTGGGCTACACCTTC
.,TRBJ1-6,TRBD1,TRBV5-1,CASSWSGTGSPLHF,TGCGCCAGCAGCTGGTCCGGGACAGGTTCACCCCTCCACTTT